The 19 T cell receptor beta chains in this list originate from one sample, sequenced in a study of blood T cell repertoires in COVID-19. The table came from immunoSEQ multiplex PCR; TCRdb's copy has only in-frame clones and leaves some out. The sample yields about 46,000 clones, approximately 86% seen once. The sequencing input was PBMCs or T cells enriched from blood (not recorded which). The receptor source for this set is a woman between 45 and 60 years old who had recovered from COVID-19.

The chain uses TRBV11-3 and TRBJ2-7, with 8 nucleotides matching TRBD1. The CDR3 is 15 residues long. V lost 5 bases to trimming and J lost 1 base; unmatched junction nucleotides: 7. CDR1 SGHNT and CDR2 YENEEA come from the germline V gene. The CDR3 loop reads CASSLGQGLSYEQYF. The DNA of the CDR3 is TGTGCCAGCAGCCTTGGACAGGGTTTGTCCTACGAGCAGTACTTC.

The V and J genes are TRBV11-2 and TRBJ2-2; D is perhaps TRBD1 (6 bases). The CDR3 runs 14 residues. Trimming took 3 bases from V and 6 from J, leaving 11 bases between them. In germline, CDR1 is SGHAT, CDR2 FQNNGV. The DNA for the CDR3 is TGTGCCAGCAGCTTGAGCAGGGGCGCCGGGGAGCTGTTTTTT. Protein: CASSLSRGAGELFF.

The CDR3 DNA follows: TGTGCCAGCAGCTCGACTAGCGGGAGGGACAATGAGCAGTTCTTC. It codes for CASSSTSGRDNEQFF. The chain links TRBV11-1 to TRBJ2-1; 14 nucleotides line up with TRBD2. Losses at the gene ends were 4 bases for V and 5 bases for J; bases not matched to a gene: 1. There are 15 residues in the CDR3. From germline, CDR1 is SGHAT and CDR2 FQDESV (reference sequence).

The CDR3 sequence: CASSTSGTGGTDTQYF. The CDR3 bases are TGTGCCAGCAGCACCTCCGGGACTGGCGGAACAGATACGCAGTATTTT. The J gene is TRBJ2-3, the V gene TRBV7-8; weak D call: TRBD2 (6 bases). This CDR3 region has 16 residues. Deletions cut 5 bases from V and 3 bases from J, with 18 bases between. Germline V gene sequence: CDR1 SGHVS, CDR2 FQNEAQ.

The J gene is TRBJ1-1, the V gene TRBV20-1, with 7 bases matching TRBD1. This CDR3 is built from 10 residues. Germline values: CDR1 DFQATT, CDR2 SNEGSKA (reference sequence). The trim removed 1 base at V and 11 bases at J, leaving 1 base unmatched. This chain's CDR3 is CSARARGAFF. The DNA for the CDR3 is TGCAGTGCTAGAGCCAGGGGGGCTTTCTTT.

This clone was seen only a few times. The chain is built from TRBV7-9 and TRBJ2-2; 9 positions match TRBD2. This CDR3 contains 16 residues. The trim removed 5 bases at V and 7 bases at J, leaving 11 bases unmatched. Germline assignment: CDR1 SEHNR and CDR2 FQNEAQ (reference sequence). For the CDR3, the DNA is TGTGCCAGCAGCATAGGGGCTAGCGGGACCGGCGGGGAGCTGTTTTTT. This translates into CASSIGASGTGGELFF.

This clone was seen once. This chain connects TRBV5-5 to TRBJ2-2; 7 bases are a match to TRBD1. The germline CDR1 and CDR2 sequences are SGHKS and YYEKEE (reference sequence). The ends lost 4 bases at V and 6 bases at J; junction bases unmatched: 12. The CDR3 sequence is 16 residues long. CDR3 sequence: CASSISGTEYSGELFF. The CDR3, as DNA: TGTGCCAGCAGCATTTCCGGGACAGAGTATTCCGGGGAGCTGTTTTTT. Looking up the rest from reference TRBV5-5 and TRBJ2-2 gives the full variable domain: DAGVTQSPTHLIKTRGQQVTLRCSPISGHKSVSWYQQVLGQGPQFIFQYYEKEERGRGNFPDRFSARQFPNYSSELNVNALLLGDSALYLCASSISGTEYSGELFFGEGSRLTVL.

The sample holds a few counts of this clone. The rearrangement links TRBV20-1 to TRBJ1-2, with D unresolved. The CDR3 has 11 residues. V lost 3 bases and J 8 bases, leaving 10 bases between the germline ends. Looked up from germline, CDR1 is DFQATT and CDR2 is SNEGSKA (reference sequence). The CDR3 sequence: CSARAAGGYTF. CDR3 in DNA: TGCAGTGCTAGGGCGGCGGGGGGCTACACCTTC.

This clone has just a few counts. CDR3 bases: TGTGCCAGCTCACGGGAGTACCAAGAGACCCAGTACTTC. Amino acid sequence: CASSREYQETQYF. The chain employs TRBV18 and TRBJ2-5, with a possible D match to TRBD2 (5 bases). Germline CDR1 reads KGHSH; CDR2 reads LQKENI. The CDR3 consists of 13 residues. Trimming stripped 4 bases from V and 0 bases from J, with 6 bases between.

This chain links TRBV25-1 with TRBJ2-1; 10 nucleotides match TRBD2. Unmatched junction bases numbered 5, after V lost 2 bases and J lost 7 bases. The germline V gene encodes CDR1 MGHDK and CDR2 SYGVNS. This CDR3 region has 15 residues. The CDR3 DNA follows: TGTGCCAGCAGTGAAACGGGACTAGCGACGAATGAGCAGTTCTTC. Amino acid sequence: CASSETGLATNEQFF.

This chain connects TRBV14 to TRBJ1-1, with D possibly being TRBD1 (6 bases). The CDR3 is 15 residues long. Germline CDR1 is SGHDN and CDR2 is FVKESK. Between the trimmed V and J ends, which lost 0 bases and 5 bases, there was a span of 13 bases. The CDR3: CASSQDRTVGTEAFF. Here the CDR3 DNA reads TGTGCCAGCAGCCAAGACAGGACAGTCGGGACTGAAGCTTTCTTT.

This rearrangement joins TRBV4-3 to TRBJ1-6, with TRBD1 matching over 10 bases. Trimming removed 1 base from V and 4 bases from J; junction bases left unmatched: 4. Per germline, CDR1 LGHNA and CDR2 YSLEER. There are 17 residues in the CDR3. CDR3 amino acids: CASSQGDRGSYNSPLHF. DNA of the CDR3: TGCGCCAGCAGCCAAGGGGACAGGGGATCGTATAATTCACCCCTCCACTTT.

This clone was counted between two and nine times. The same CDR3 can be traced to other DNA sequences in this sample. The chain has TRBV28 and TRBJ2-5, with 8 bases identical to TRBD1. Germline V gene sequence: CDR1 MDHEN, CDR2 SYDVKM. The CDR3 runs to 12 residues. With 8 bases clipped from V and 2 bases from J, the junction kept 1 base outside the gene matches. CDR3 DNA sequence: TGTGCCAGCCGACAGGGGCAAGAGACCCAGTACTTC. Its protein is CASRQGQETQYF.

This clone appeared a single time. This chain links TRBV6-4 with TRBJ1-1; D might be TRBD1 (6 bases). Germline values: CDR1 MRHNA, CDR2 SNTAGT. There are 14 residues in the CDR3. V was clipped by 7 bases and J by 0 bases, with 12 bases between them. The CDR3 DNA sequence: TGTGCCAGCATAGACAGGATGATGAACACTGAAGCTTTCTTT. Its protein product is CASIDRMMNTEAFF.

The V call is TRBV19, the J call TRBJ1-5, with 7 nucleotides matching TRBD1. The J segment lost 2 bases and the V segment lost 5 bases, leaving 0 bases of the junction unmatched. CDR3 length: 13 amino acids. CDR1 and CDR2 (germline): LNHDA, SQIVND (reference sequence). As DNA, the CDR3 is TGTGCCAGTAGTGGGACAGGCAATCAGCCCCAGCATTTT. It is translated as CASSGTGNQPQHF.

The rearrangement uses TRBV7-2 and TRBJ2-5, with TRBD2 matching 7 bases. Looked up from germline, CDR1 is SGHTA and CDR2 is FQGNSA. The CDR3 totals 15 residues. V gave up 2 bases and J gave up 9 bases; unmatched junction bases: 12. The chain's CDR3 is CASSLMLAEASAQYF. The CDR3 DNA is TGTGCCAGCAGCTTAATGCTAGCGGAGGCGTCGGCCCAGTACTTC.

Written as DNA, the CDR3 is TGTGCCAGCAGCCCCTATTTCCGAGCGGGGGACACAGATACGCAGTATTTT. It encodes CASSPYFRAGDTDTQYF. The chain recombines TRBV11-2 with TRBJ2-3; 8 nucleotides match TRBD2. CDR1 and CDR2 (germline): SGHAT, FQNNGV. There are 17 residues in the CDR3. V was pared by 5 bases and J by 2 bases, with 12 bases of the junction left unmatched.

This clone was seen a single time. The rearrangement joins TRBV29-1 to TRBJ2-5, with D unresolved. Trimming left V 3 bases short and J 3 bases short, with 8 bases between. The CDR3 totals 12 residues. Germline V gives CDR1 SQVTM, CDR2 ANQGSEA. CDR3 sequence reads: CSVDRGEETQYF. The CDR3 DNA reads TGCAGCGTTGATAGAGGAGAAGAGACCCAGTACTTC.

This sequence joins TRBV11-2 and TRBJ2-1; D gene ambiguous. The ends were cut back, 0 bases at V and 13 bases at J, with 28 bases in the middle. The germline V gene encodes CDR1 SGHAT and CDR2 FQNNGV. The CDR3 contains 18 residues. This CDR3 is CASSLELSVDTPGFYQFF. The CDR3 region has the DNA TGTGCCAGCAGCTTAGAATTGAGTGTGGATACCCCCGGGTTCTATCAGTTCTTC. The variable domain in full, completed from reference TRBV11-2 and TRBJ2-1, reads EAGVAQSPRYKIIEKRQSVAFWCNPISGHATLYWYQQILGQGPKLLIQFQNNGVVDDSQLPKDRFSAERLKGVDSTLKIQPAKLEDSAVYLCASSLELSVDTPGFYQFFGPGTRLTVL.